This T cell receptor beta chain was recovered during a study of blood T cell repertoires in COVID-19 (TCRdb year 2020). As for the study more broadly: Samples covering the acute and convalescent phases of COVID-19 were provided by collaborators in the United States, Italy and Spain. The samples were drawn from the first 160 participants of the ongoing ImmuneRACE study and from 1,254 subjects provided by 6 global collaborators. The material from the prospective study consisted of cDNA or gDNA derived from T cells, B-cell-depleted T cells, or PBMCs. Where available, HLA class I and class II types were obtained from metadata supplied by the sample provider rather than from assay-based typing. Sample metadata almost always included a de-identified subject ID, COVID-19 status, age in years and sex. Deeply sampled blood TCRbeta repertoires from subjects exposed to, actively infected with, or recovered from COVID-19 were included in the dataset. The repertoires were made available in a free public database intended to serve as a resource for research on the immune response to SARS-CoV-2.

The collaborating institutions used their own protocols to collect whole blood in K2EDTA tubes. For TCRbeta analysis, collaborators shipped samples in one of three forms: frozen whole blood, isolated PBMCs, or DNA extracted from either of those sample types. As to this clone: This clone's antigen is unknown. No much larger clone is present one base from it, and per-base qualities are unavailable.

According to the germline V gene, CDR1 reads SGHNT and CDR2 reads YENEEA. The CDR3 goes from the cysteine to the phenylalanine over 15 residues. The retained sequence is limited to the CDR3, 45 bases, with the frame set at the first base. V sheds 1 base and J sheds 0 bases, leaving 9 bases between their ends. The immunoSEQ Assay, a bias-controlled multiplex PCR, was used to amplify TCRbeta CDR3 regions from genomic DNA. Per the source publication's procedure: Nucleated cell counts per sample were estimated from amplification of reference gene primers within the assay. To quantify the absolute abundance of each unique TCRbeta CDR3 rearrangement, sequence reads were collapsed and filtered. Productive Simpson clonality was computed per sample as the square root of Simpson's diversity index over productive rearrangements. Not all clones reach the TCRdb copy of this immuneACCESS table, which keeps in-frame sequences only. Checked studies attribute under half of the gap to unresolved V genes and leave the rest unexplained. V, J and clone size derive from that table, while D and trimming were established from the DNA sequence. The sample table records 200,000 to 250,000 clones; roughly 80% of these occur just once. The ten top clones hold more than 9% of the sample.

Results and caveats for the whole study, not just this receptor: How much clinical and demographic metadata was included differed by source and by participant, and the metadata was provided uncurated.

This TCR was sampled from a woman older than 75 with acute or convalescent COVID-19. The receptor chain draws on TRBV11-3 and TRBJ1-2; the D gene is perhaps TRBD1, from 6 matching bases. Sequencing used peripheral blood. The DNA sequence reads TGTGCCAGCAGCTTAGGACAGGCGTCTAACTATGGCTACACCTTC. This is translated as CASSLGQASNYGYTF.